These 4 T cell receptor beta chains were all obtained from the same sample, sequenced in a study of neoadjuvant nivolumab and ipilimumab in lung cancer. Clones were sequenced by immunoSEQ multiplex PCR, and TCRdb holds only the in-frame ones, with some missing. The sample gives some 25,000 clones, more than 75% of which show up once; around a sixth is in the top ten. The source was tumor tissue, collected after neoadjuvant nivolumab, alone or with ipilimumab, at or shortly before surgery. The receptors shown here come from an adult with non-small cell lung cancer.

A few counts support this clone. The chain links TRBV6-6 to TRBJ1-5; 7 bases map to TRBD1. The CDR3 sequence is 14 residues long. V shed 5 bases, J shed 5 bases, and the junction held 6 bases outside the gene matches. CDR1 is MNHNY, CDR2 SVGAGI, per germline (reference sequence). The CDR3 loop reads CASSPDRVDQPQHF. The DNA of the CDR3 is TGTGCCAGCAGTCCCGACAGGGTTGATCAGCCCCAGCATTTT.

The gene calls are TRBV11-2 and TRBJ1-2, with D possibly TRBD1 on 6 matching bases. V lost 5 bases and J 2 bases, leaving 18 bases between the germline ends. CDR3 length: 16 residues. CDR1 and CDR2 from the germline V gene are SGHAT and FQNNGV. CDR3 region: CASSPLRDIENYGYTF. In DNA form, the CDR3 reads TGTGCCAGCAGCCCTCTCCGGGACATCGAAAACTATGGCTACACCTTC.

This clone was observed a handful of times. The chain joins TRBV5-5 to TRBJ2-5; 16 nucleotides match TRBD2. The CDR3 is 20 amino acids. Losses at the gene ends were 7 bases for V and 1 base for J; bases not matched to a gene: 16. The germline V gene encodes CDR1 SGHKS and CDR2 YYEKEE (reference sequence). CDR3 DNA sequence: TGTGCCAGCGGGCGCAACTGGGGACTAGCGGGGGGGCCCGTCCAAGAGACCCAGTACTTC. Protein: CASGRNWGLAGGPVQETQYF.

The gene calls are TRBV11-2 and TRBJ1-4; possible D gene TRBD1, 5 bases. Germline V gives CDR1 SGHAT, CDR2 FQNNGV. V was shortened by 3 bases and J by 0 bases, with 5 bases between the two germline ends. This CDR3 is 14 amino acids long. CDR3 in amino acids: CASSLDTTNEKLFF. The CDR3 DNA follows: TGTGCCAGCAGCTTGGACACAACTAATGAAAAACTGTTTTTT. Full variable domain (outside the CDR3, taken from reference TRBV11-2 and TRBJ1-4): EAGVAQSPRYKIIEKRQSVAFWCNPISGHATLYWYQQILGQGPKLLIQFQNNGVVDDSQLPKDRFSAERLKGVDSTLKIQPAKLEDSAVYLCASSLDTTNEKLFFGSGTQLSVL.